These 14 T cell receptor beta chains were sequenced from one sample in a study of control samples from healthy donors and cancer patients. The repertoire was sequenced with immunoSEQ multiplex PCR; TCRdb's copy has only in-frame clones and lacks some. The table has under 150,000 clones, under 90% seen once; the top ten hold less than 5%. Sequences were obtained from blood. Source of these receptors: a young man in good health.

The gene calls are TRBV6-1 and TRBJ2-7; perhaps TRBD2 as D (5 bases). The germline gives CDR1 MNHNS, CDR2 SASEGT. The CDR3 runs 15 residues. V was pared by 1 base and J by 1 base, with 11 bases between. Written as DNA, the CDR3 is TGTGCCAGCAGTGAAGGTGCGGGTTTATCCTACGAGCAGTACTTC. Translation gives CASSEGAGLSYEQYF.

With respect to this clone: The junction departs from the called germline gene at one end, perhaps through a read error. The chain uses TRBV7-7 and TRBJ2-5, with D possibly called TRBD1 or TRBD2 (5 bases each). This CDR3 comprises 14 residues. CDR1 and CDR2 (germline): SSHAT, FNYEAQ (reference sequence). This chain's CDR3 is CASSLAGTERPQYF. The DNA of the CDR3 is TGTGCTAGCAGCTTAGCCGGGACGGAGAGACCCCAGTACTTC.

The rearrangement links TRBV7-2 to TRBJ2-5, with 9 bases lining up with TRBD1. The V and J ends lost 5 bases and 2 bases, in that order; junction bases with no gene match: 3. The CDR3 is 14 amino acids. Germline CDR1 reads SGHTA; CDR2 reads FQGNSA. The DNA of the CDR3 is TGTGCCAGCAGCCTCGACAGGGGGCAAGAGACCCAGTACTTC. Its protein is CASSLDRGQETQYF.

This chain joins TRBV10-3 and TRBJ2-7, with 11 bases identical to TRBD1. Germline CDR1 ENHRY, CDR2 SYGVKD. The V segment lost 6 bases and the J segment 4 bases; nucleotides outside the gene matches: 2. The CDR3 runs 13 residues. The CDR3 loop reads CAIRDRGPYEQYF. CDR3 in DNA: TGTGCCATCAGGGACAGGGGGCCATACGAGCAGTACTTC.

In this sample, this clone turned up a few times. The rearrangement joins TRBV4-1 to TRBJ1-6, with D perhaps matching TRBD1 (6 bases). Germline values: CDR1 MGHRA, CDR2 YSYEKL. Trimming removed 1 base from V and 9 bases from J, with 16 bases in between. The CDR3 consists of 16 residues. CDR3 sequence reads: CASSQVPFRGPSPLHF. The CDR3 DNA is TGCGCCAGCAGCCAAGTCCCCTTCCGGGGGCCTTCACCCCTCCACTTT.

V usage is TRBV24-1 and J usage is TRBJ2-1; D is possibly TRBD2 (6 bases). This CDR3 is 16 amino acids long. V lost 2 bases and J 5 bases, leaving 15 bases between the germline ends. CDR1 is KGHDR and CDR2 is SFDVKD in the germline V gene. The CDR3 sequence is CATSDSALGLNNEQFF. CDR3 DNA sequence: TGTGCCACCAGTGATTCTGCTCTGGGACTCAACAATGAGCAGTTCTTC.

The J gene is TRBJ1-1, the V gene TRBV4-1; perhaps TRBD1 as D (6 bases). Trimming left V 0 bases short and J 3 bases short, with 11 bases between. There are 15 residues in the CDR3. Germline V CDR1 and CDR2: MGHRA, YSYEKL. CDR3 sequence: CASSQDRRGDTEAFF. The CDR3 DNA reads TGCGCCAGCAGCCAAGATCGCAGGGGCGACACTGAAGCTTTCTTT.

The CDR3 DNA sequence: TGTGCCAGTAGTCGGCCGGGACCTTACGAGCAGTACTTC. The encoded protein is CASSRPGPYEQYF. This rearrangement joins TRBV19 to TRBJ2-7; D is perhaps TRBD1 or TRBD2 (5 bases each). Trimming took 5 bases from V and 4 from J, leaving 12 bases between them. Germline CDR1 LNHDA, CDR2 SQIVND (reference sequence). The CDR3 spans 13 residues.

CDR3: CASSTRTGGPGGYTF. CDR3 sequence (DNA): TGTGCCAGCAGTACGAGGACAGGGGGTCCGGGTGGCTACACCTTC. This chain joins TRBV6-5 and TRBJ1-2; 10 nucleotides agree with TRBD1. This CDR3 comprises 15 residues. V dropped 5 bases and J dropped 7; count of bases not matched to a gene: 10. Germline assignment: CDR1 MNHEY and CDR2 SVGAGI.

The chain carries TRBV6-5 and TRBJ1-2; 8 bases are shared with TRBD1. J gave up 4 bases and V 6 bases, and 4 bases lay outside the gene matches. The CDR3 consists of 13 residues. Per the germline V gene, CDR1 is MNHEY and CDR2 is SVGAGI. DNA of the CDR3: TGTGCCAGCAGGCGGACAGGGACCTATGGCTACACCTTC. This encodes CASRRTGTYGYTF.

The genes are TRBV29-1 and TRBJ2-1, with D possibly matching TRBD2 (7 bases). Trimming removed 6 bases at V and 3 bases at J, with 18 bases between. Germline CDR1 and CDR2: SQVTM and ANQGSEA. CDR3 size: 15 residues. The CDR3 here is CSVIGGRENYNEQFF. CDR3 nucleotide sequence: TGCAGCGTGATAGGGGGGAGGGAGAACTACAATGAGCAGTTCTTC.

The rearrangement links TRBV3-1 (or the pseudogene TRBV3-2) to TRBJ2-7; a weak D match, TRBD2 (5 bases). Germline assignment: CDR1 LGHDT and CDR2 YNNKEL (reference sequence). CDR3 length: 16 residues. V gave up 1 base and J gave up 3 bases, with 16 bases separating them. The CDR3 sequence: CASSQARGSGLYEQYF. The CDR3 bases are TGTGCCAGCAGCCAAGCCAGAGGGAGTGGGCTCTACGAGCAGTACTTC.

The genes are TRBV7-6 and TRBJ2-1; possible D gene TRBD2, 5 bases. V dropped 5 bases and J dropped 4 bases, with 24 bases sitting between them. The CDR3 is 18 residues long. Germline V gives CDR1 SGHVS, CDR2 FNYEAQ. This chain's CDR3 is CASSPHRAVAGPYNEQFF. CDR3 bases: TGTGCCAGCAGCCCCCACCGGGCGGTGGCGGGCCCTTACAATGAGCAGTTCTTC.

This chain joins TRBV4-3 and TRBJ2-2; 9 bases line up with TRBD2. The CDR3 loop spans 16 amino acids. Germline V gene sequence: CDR1 LGHNA, CDR2 YSLEER. V gave up 2 bases and J gave up 3 bases; unmatched junction bases: 4. The CDR3 is CASSQIAGADTGELFF. The CDR3 coding sequence is TGCGCCAGCAGCCAAATAGCGGGGGCCGACACCGGGGAGCTGTTTTTT.